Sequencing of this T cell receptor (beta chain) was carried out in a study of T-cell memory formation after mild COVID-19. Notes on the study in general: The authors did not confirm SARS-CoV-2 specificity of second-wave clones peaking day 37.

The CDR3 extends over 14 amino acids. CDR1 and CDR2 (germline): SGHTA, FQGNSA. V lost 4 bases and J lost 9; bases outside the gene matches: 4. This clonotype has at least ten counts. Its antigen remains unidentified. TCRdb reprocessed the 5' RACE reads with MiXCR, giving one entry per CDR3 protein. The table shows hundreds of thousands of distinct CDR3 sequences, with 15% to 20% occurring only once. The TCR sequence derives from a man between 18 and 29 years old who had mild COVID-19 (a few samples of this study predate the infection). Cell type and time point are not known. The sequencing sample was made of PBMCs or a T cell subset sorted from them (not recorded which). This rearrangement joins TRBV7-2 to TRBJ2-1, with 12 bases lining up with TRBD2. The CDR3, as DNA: TGTGCCAGCAGCTCTAGCGGGGGGGTGGGTGAGCAGTTCTTC. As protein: CASSSSGGVGEQFF.